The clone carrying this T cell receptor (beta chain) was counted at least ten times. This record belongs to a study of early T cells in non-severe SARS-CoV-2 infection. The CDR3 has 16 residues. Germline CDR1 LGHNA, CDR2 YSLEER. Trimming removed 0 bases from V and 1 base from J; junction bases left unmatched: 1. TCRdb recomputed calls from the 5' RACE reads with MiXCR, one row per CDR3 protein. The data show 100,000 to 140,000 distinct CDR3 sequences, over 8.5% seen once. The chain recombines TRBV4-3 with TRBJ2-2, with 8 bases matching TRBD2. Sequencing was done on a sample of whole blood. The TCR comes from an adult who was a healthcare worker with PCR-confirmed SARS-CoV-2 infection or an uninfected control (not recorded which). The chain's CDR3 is CASSQETSGNTGELFF. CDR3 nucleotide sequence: TGCGCCAGCAGCCAAGAAACTAGCGGGAACACCGGGGAGCTGTTTTTT.